Included here is one TCR beta chain sequence, with context. What this receptor recognizes is not known. The sample holds no much larger clone one base away, and base qualities are not on file. The record originates from a study of human thymus T cells (dated by TCRdb to 2020 to 2022). Regarding the complete study: The study used fewer than ten infant thymus samples plus four related peripheral blood samples to characterize TCR alpha and beta repertoires. Donor ages ranged from about 7 to 244 days, and the cohort comprised over five male and two female infants. Study-wide conclusions, independent of this receptor: According to the related research, thymic TCR repertoires were highly overlapping among unrelated individuals. On average, roughly 850,000 unique TCRB clonotypes were obtained from thymus samples, compared with 65,000 to 90,000 from blood samples. V and J gene segment usage appeared biased in both thymic and peripheral blood repertoires.

Taken from cysteine to phenylalanine, the CDR3 has 15 residues. CDR3 DNA is the only sequence kept; it has 45 bases, read in frame from the first base. CDR1 and CDR2, per the germline V gene (reference sequence), are LNHDA and SQIVND. Trimming at the junction amounts to 5 bases on V and 2 bases on J, and the germline ends lie 15 bases apart. TCRB and TCRAD loci were amplified from a standardized quantity of quality-controlled genomic DNA using the immunoSEQ multiplex PCR assay. The amplicons covered the V(D)J region and were long enough to include the CDR3 and to identify the V and J genes. Through the commercial immunoSEQ service, the amplicons were sequenced on an Illumina platform. The authors processed their data as follows. Primer bias and sequencing errors were corrected as previously described, and TCRAD and TCRB definitions were based on the IMGT database. Repertoires were analysed with immunoSEQ Analyzer 3.0 and VDJTools, covering basic statistics, V/J segment usage, diversity estimates, rarefaction and pairwise overlap. Diversity was estimated with Chao1, ChaoE, Efron-Thisted, Shannon and inverse Simpson indices, and also on datasets down-sampled to the smallest sample. For repertoire overlap, CDR3 nucleotide sequence, V gene and J gene had to match strictly, and clustering was done by Jaccard-based multidimensional scaling. TCRdb provides this immuneACCESS table in a form limited to in-frame rearrangements. Some clones are lacking; in checked studies, under half of them reflect an unresolved V gene, and why the rest are absent is not known. The V and J calls and clone size are taken from that table; D and trimming were inferred from the DNA. The sample data list roughly 130,000 clones, and around 95% of these were observed just once. The top ten hold less than 0.03% of the sample.

The thymus tissue came from surgical resects taken out during corrective cardiac surgery. Donors were immunologically healthy infants undergoing open corrective cardiac surgery for congenital heart defects in Finland. After being mechanically released from the tissue, thymocytes were kept at -70 degrees C in pellets of roughly 9.5-32 million cells. Genomic DNA was extracted from frozen cell pellets with a QIAsymphony instrument. This receptor was taken from a boy less than two years old with a congenital heart defect but otherwise immunologically healthy. This chain joins TRBV19 to TRBJ1-1; the D gene is possibly TRBD1, with 5 bases matching. The sample taken for sequencing was thymus tissue. Here is the DNA: TGTGCCAGTAGTCGTGGGGACGAGGAAAACACTGAAGCTTTCTTT. This sequence encodes CASSRGDEENTEAFF.